One sample yielded the 21 T cell receptor beta chains listed below, sequenced in a study of cytomegalovirus exposure and HLA in healthy donors (dated 2017 in TCRdb). The library was made by the immunoSEQ multiplex PCR assay. For the multiplex PCR, a mixture combining 60 forward primers for TCR Vbeta segments and 13 reverse primers for TCR Jbeta segments was used. Held by TCRdb, this immuneACCESS table contains in-frame sequences only and omits some clones. Under half of the omission traces to an unresolved V gene where checked; the cause of the rest is unknown. The sample data list some 110,000 clones, and about 76% of these were observed just once. The top ten constitute roughly 6% of the sample. The specimen sequenced was PBMCs. All receptors come from a woman aged 45-65 years in good health and CMV-seropositive.

The V and J genes are TRBV6-1 and TRBJ2-1; 9 bases map to TRBD1. Trimming removed 3 bases from V and 6 bases from J; junction bases left unmatched: 6. CDR1 is MNHNS, CDR2 SASEGT, per germline. This CDR3 has 15 residues. The CDR3 region has the DNA TGTGCCAGCAGTGACACAGGGGGCGCTTTCAATGAGCAGTTCTTC. Its translation: CASSDTGGAFNEQFF.

The chain has TRBV6-5 and TRBJ1-1; TRBD1 agrees at 10 bases. Germline V lookup: CDR1 MNHEY, CDR2 SVGAGI. The CDR3 contains 15 residues. Germline trimming cut 7 bases from V and 1 base from J; bases unmatched to any gene: 6. The CDR3 nucleotides are TGTGCCAGCACCACGGGACAGGGGACGAACACTGAAGCTTTCTTT. It codes for CASTTGQGTNTEAFF.

The chain's CDR3 is CASSPSGGYNYGYTF. In DNA form, the CDR3 reads TGTGCCAGCTCACCGAGTGGGGGGTACAACTATGGCTACACCTTC. This sequence joins TRBV18 and TRBJ1-2; D possibly corresponds to TRBD1 (5 bases). The CDR3 runs to 15 residues. Deletions cut 3 bases from V and 2 bases from J, with 13 bases between. The V gene's germline CDR1 is KGHSH and CDR2 LQKENI.

The chain links TRBV7-3 to TRBJ2-1; 14 positions match TRBD2. Germline CDR1 reads SGHTA; CDR2 reads FQGTGA. This CDR3 region has 16 residues. The V segment lost 5 bases and the J segment 6 bases; nucleotides outside the gene matches: 6. The CDR3 loop reads CASSTLGTSGGNEQFF. In DNA form, the CDR3 reads TGTGCCAGCAGCACGCTAGGGACTAGCGGGGGCAATGAGCAGTTCTTC.

The V gene is TRBV11-2, the J gene TRBJ2-5; 10 bases map to TRBD1. The better agreement between TRBJ2-7 and the DNA end casts doubt on the J call. Looked up from germline, CDR1 is SGHAT and CDR2 is FQNNGV. The CDR3 has 16 residues. The CDR3 loop is CASSTLQTGGLYEQYF. CDR3 coding DNA: TGTGCCAGCAGCACTCTTCAGACAGGGGGCCTCTACGAGCAGTACTTC.

This chain connects TRBV30 to TRBJ1-5; no firm D call. Looked up from germline, CDR1 is GTSNPN and CDR2 is SVGIG (reference sequence). The germline V and J ends were trimmed by 2 bases and 11 bases, with 16 bases remaining between them. The CDR3 covers 13 residues. DNA of the CDR3: TGTGCCTGGAGTCCATCGAGGGATTCGGCCCAGCATTTT. Translation gives CAWSPSRDSAQHF.

This rearrangement joins TRBV9 to TRBJ1-1; no reliable D call. Germline values: CDR1 SGDLS, CDR2 YYNGEE. Trimming stripped 3 bases from V and 1 base from J, with 13 bases between. The CDR3 loop spans 15 amino acids. The CDR3 protein is CASSETPGPNTEAFF. Written as DNA, the CDR3 is TGTGCCAGCAGCGAAACACCGGGTCCGAACACTGAAGCTTTCTTT.

This clone was found once. The rearrangement joins TRBV5-1 to TRBJ2-2; 9 nucleotides match TRBD2. V lost 3 bases, J lost 7 bases, and 7 bases stayed unmatched. Germline CDR1 SGHRS, CDR2 YFSETQ. The CDR3 runs 15 residues. CDR3 in amino acids: CASSSSGAAGGELFF. The CDR3 nucleotides are TGCGCCAGCAGCTCTAGCGGGGCCGCGGGCGGGGAGCTGTTTTTT.

This chain uses TRBV14 with TRBJ2-3; 7 bases align to TRBD1. With V trimmed by 4 bases and J by 9 bases, 7 bases remained unmatched. The CDR3 is made up of 13 amino acids. Per the germline V gene, CDR1 is SGHDN and CDR2 is FVKESK. The CDR3 DNA reads TGTGCCAGCAGCCCCGGGACAGAGGTCACGCAGTATTTT. Its translation is CASSPGTEVTQYF.

The chain is built from TRBV7-2 and TRBJ2-1; 9 bases match TRBD1. The CDR3 covers 15 residues. The germline V gene has CDR1 SGHTA and CDR2 FQGNSA. The V segment lost 6 bases and the J segment 10 bases; nucleotides outside the gene matches: 13. CDR3 coding DNA: TGTGCCAGCAGGTCACCGGGACAGGGCATAGGCGAGCAGTTCTTC. The encoded protein is CASRSPGQGIGEQFF. Looking up the rest from reference TRBV7-2 and TRBJ2-1 gives the full variable domain: GAGVSQSPSNKVTEKGKDVELRCDPISGHTALYWYRQSLGQGLEFLIYFQGNSAPDKSGLPSDRFSAERTGGSVSTLTIQRTQQEDSAVYLCASRSPGQGIGEQFFGPGTRLTVL.

The CDR3 reads CASSTTASYEQYF. The CDR3 nucleotides read TGTGCCAGTAGTACTACTGCGTCCTACGAGCAGTACTTC. The gene calls are TRBV19 and TRBJ2-7, with D hard to call. The germline gives CDR1 LNHDA, CDR2 SQIVND (reference sequence). Trimming pared 4 bases from V and 1 base from J, leaving 8 bases between. This CDR3 comprises 13 residues.

The rearrangement uses TRBV5-4 and TRBJ2-1; 10 nucleotides align to TRBD2. Germline V lookup: CDR1 SGHNT, CDR2 YYREEE (reference sequence). J was trimmed by 1 base and V by 0 bases; bases with no gene match: 7. CDR3 length: 18 residues. Here the CDR3 reads CASSLAVVSGGSYNEQFF. The CDR3 DNA reads as TGTGCCAGCAGCTTGGCAGTGGTTAGCGGGGGGTCCTACAATGAGCAGTTCTTC.

The chain couples TRBV5-1 to TRBJ1-2, with a weak D call TRBD1 (5 bases). CDR1 and CDR2 from the germline V gene are SGHRS and YFSETQ. CDR3 length: 13 amino acids. V was trimmed by 2 bases and J by 4 bases, leaving 9 bases between them. CDR3 DNA: TGCGCCAGCAGCTTCGGGGGTGCCTATGGCTACACCTTC. It yields the protein CASSFGGAYGYTF.

The chain links TRBV10-3 to TRBJ2-7; 8 bases are shared with TRBD1. Germline V gives CDR1 ENHRY, CDR2 SYGVKD. Losses at the gene ends were 0 bases for V and 7 bases for J; bases not matched to a gene: 11. The CDR3 covers 16 residues. CDR3 coding DNA: TGTGCCATCAGTGAGTCGACAGGGGCCGCGTGGAGGGAGCAGTACTTC. Amino acids: CAISESTGAAWREQYF.

The chain joins TRBV7-3 to TRBJ2-1; TRBD2 matches at 12 bases. Germline CDR1 and CDR2: SGHTA and FQGTGA. J gave up 4 bases and V 3 bases, and 4 bases lay outside the gene matches. This CDR3 region has 16 residues. This CDR3 reads CASSFDGTSGYNEQFF. The CDR3 nucleotides read TGTGCCAGCAGCTTCGACGGGACTAGCGGGTACAATGAGCAGTTCTTC.

The V gene is TRBV7-3, the J gene TRBJ1-1; D uncertain. V lost 3 bases to trimming and J lost 0 bases, with 8 bases between them. Germline assignment: CDR1 SGHTA and CDR2 FQGTGA. The CDR3 runs 14 residues. CDR3 protein: CASSFSHMNTEAFF. CDR3 coding DNA: TGTGCCAGCAGCTTTTCCCACATGAACACTGAAGCTTTCTTT.

This chain joins TRBV6-6 and TRBJ2-5, with 7 bases lining up with TRBD2. V was clipped by 2 bases and J by 1 base; unmatched bases: 4. CDR3 size: 15 residues. CDR1 is MNHNY and CDR2 is SVGAGI in the germline V gene (reference sequence). CDR3 protein: CASSYPRGSQETQYF. CDR3 sequence (DNA): TGTGCCAGCAGTTACCCGCGGGGGAGCCAAGAGACCCAGTACTTC.

With regard to this clone: This CDR3 is also generated by other DNA sequences in the sample. The genes are TRBV18 and TRBJ1-2; 10 bases agree with TRBD1. This CDR3 is built from 15 residues. J gave up 1 base and V 2 bases, and 1 base lay outside the gene matches. The V gene's germline CDR1 is KGHSH and CDR2 LQKENI. The CDR3 protein is CASSPGTGDNYGYTF. The CDR3 nucleotides read TGTGCCAGCTCACCAGGGACAGGGGATAACTATGGCTACACCTTC.

The genes are TRBV4-3 and TRBJ1-5; D is unclear. Germline CDR1 is LGHNA and CDR2 is YSLEER. The CDR3 contains 16 residues. The V end was cut by 0 bases, the J end by 0 bases, with 9 bases between. The CDR3 DNA sequence: TGCGCCAGCAGCCAAGAGTGGGCAAATAGCAATCAGCCCCAGCATTTT. Translated, it gives CASSQEWANSNQPQHF.

The rearrangement joins TRBV11-2 to TRBJ1-1; 9 nucleotides match TRBD1. CDR1 SGHAT and CDR2 FQNNGV come from the germline V gene. The junction had 7 bases not matched to a gene; V was cut back by 4 bases and J by 4 bases. The CDR3 is 15 residues long. CDR3 residues: CASSSWTGASTEAFF. In DNA form, the CDR3 reads TGTGCCAGCAGCTCTTGGACAGGGGCGAGCACTGAAGCTTTCTTT.

The V gene is TRBV9, the J gene TRBJ1-1, with unresolved D. Trimming took off 0 bases at V and 1 base at J, with 7 bases between the two ends. CDR1 and CDR2 (germline): SGDLS, YYNGEE. This CDR3 has 14 residues. The CDR3 DNA reads TGTGCCAGCAGCGTAGATCGGGGGAACACTGAAGCTTTCTTT. This gives the protein CASSVDRGNTEAFF.